Below, 21 T cell receptor beta chains from the same sample are listed, as sequenced in a study of cytotoxic CD8 clonotypes in ibrutinib-treated CLL. TCRdb's copy holds only in-frame clones and misses some; the assay was immunoSEQ multiplex PCR. The sample records around 250,000 clones, about three quarters being singletons. This specimen consisted of PBMCs, obtained after 24 months of ibrutinib treatment. All receptors come from a human donor with chronic lymphocytic leukemia.

The chain carries TRBV6-5 and TRBJ1-1, with D perhaps matching TRBD1 (6 bases). The CDR3 spans 14 residues. V was pared by 3 bases and J by 8 bases, with 16 bases between. From germline, CDR1 is MNHEY and CDR2 SVGAGI. The CDR3 reads CASSYALQGGEAFF. CDR3 DNA sequence: TGTGCCAGCAGTTATGCCCTACAGGGAGGAGAAGCTTTCTTT.

The V and J genes are TRBV13 and TRBJ2-7; tentative D call: TRBD2 (6 bases). CDR3 length: 14 residues. The ends were cut back, 5 bases at V and 1 base at J, with 12 bases in the middle. The V gene's germline CDR1 is PRHDT and CDR2 FYEKMQ (reference sequence). The CDR3 is CASSLGRRSYEQYF. CDR3 sequence (DNA): TGTGCCAGCAGCCTCGGGAGACGGTCCTACGAGCAGTACTTC.

This chain joins TRBV7-2 and TRBJ1-1, with D perhaps matching TRBD1 (6 bases). Germline V gives CDR1 SGHTA, CDR2 FQGNSA. The CDR3 is 14 amino acids. Trimming removed 3 bases at V and 1 base at J, with 9 bases between. The CDR3 DNA reads TGTGCCAGCAGCTTGGGAGGGGGGAACACTGAAGCTTTCTTT. This sequence encodes CASSLGGGNTEAFF.

This rearrangement joins TRBV28 to TRBJ1-1; D remains unclear. Per germline, CDR1 MDHEN and CDR2 SYDVKM. The ends were cut back, 2 bases at V and 7 bases at J, with 5 bases in the middle. The CDR3 extends over 11 amino acids. CDR3 sequence reads: CASSLRLEAFF. In DNA form, the CDR3 reads TGTGCCAGCAGTTTAAGGCTTGAAGCTTTCTTT.

In this sample, this clone turned up a few times. The CDR3 DNA is TGTGCCAGCAGTCCCCCTGGACTAGCCTCCACAGATACGCAGTATTTT. Residues: CASSPPGLASTDTQYF. The gene calls are TRBV6-6 and TRBJ2-3; TRBD2 agrees at 8 bases. The germline CDR1 and CDR2 sequences are MNHNY and SVGAGI (reference sequence). The CDR3 is 16 amino acids. The V gene end was trimmed by 5 bases and the J gene end by 2 bases; junction bases not matched to a gene: 9.

V gene TRBV27 combines with J gene TRBJ1-3; TRBD1 matches at 7 bases. V lost 5 bases to trimming and J lost 2 bases; unmatched junction nucleotides: 3. Germline V gene data show CDR1 as MNHEY and CDR2 as SMNVEV (reference sequence). This CDR3 has 14 residues. The CDR3 here is CASSRQGAGNTIYF. The DNA of the CDR3 is TGTGCCAGCAGTAGACAGGGAGCTGGAAACACCATATATTTT.

The genes are TRBV9 and TRBJ2-4, with a possible D match to TRBD1 (6 bases). Deletions cut 0 bases from V and 3 bases from J, with 10 bases between. The germline CDR1 and CDR2 sequences are SGDLS and YYNGEE. The CDR3 has 15 residues. This CDR3 reads CASSVDGTYKNIQYF. For the CDR3, the DNA is TGTGCCAGCAGCGTAGACGGGACATACAAAAACATTCAGTACTTC.

This clone was recorded a few times. This chain joins TRBV9 and TRBJ2-2; no clear D gene. The CDR3 loop spans 14 amino acids. Germline CDR1 is SGDLS and CDR2 is YYNGEE. V lost 2 bases and J 7 bases, leaving 12 bases between the germline ends. CDR3 in DNA: TGTGCCAGCAGCGTCGGGCAGGTCGGCGGGGAGCTGTTTTTT. Residues: CASSVGQVGGELFF. The complete variable domain, with remaining parts taken from reference TRBV9 and TRBJ2-2, reads DSGVTQTPKHLITATGQRVTLRCSPRSGDLSVYWYQQSLDQGLQFLIQYYNGEERAKGNILERFSAQQFPDLHSELNLSSLELGDSALYFCASSVGQVGGELFFGEGSRLTVL.

The chain uses TRBV28 and TRBJ2-7; D is unclear. CDR1 is MDHEN and CDR2 is SYDVKM in the germline V gene. The ends were cut back, 5 bases at V and 2 bases at J, with 4 bases in the middle. The CDR3 runs 11 residues. CDR3 DNA: TGTGCCAGCAGTGGAACCTACGAGCAGTACTTC. Translating it yields CASSGTYEQYF.

In regard to this clone: One junction end does not reproduce the germline sequence, and a read error may be involved. This chain connects TRBV7-7 to TRBJ2-5, with TRBD2 identical over 7 bases. CDR3 length: 16 amino acids. In germline, CDR1 is SSHAT, CDR2 FNYEAQ (reference sequence). CDR3 in amino acids: CASSLGGLVGQETQYF. CDR3 sequence (DNA): TGTGCTAGCAGCTTAGGAGGACTAGTCGGTCAAGAGACCCAGTACTTC.

The chain joins TRBV18 to TRBJ2-2; 8 positions match TRBD2. V lost 6 bases and J lost 5; bases outside the gene matches: 8. CDR1 is KGHSH, CDR2 LQKENI, per germline. The CDR3 is 15 residues long. The CDR3 is CASSSAGGSTGELFF. CDR3 nucleotide sequence: TGTGCCAGCTCCTCGGCGGGAGGAAGTACCGGGGAGCTGTTTTTT.

The table lists this clone with a few counts. This sequence joins TRBV5-1 and TRBJ2-1; 7 positions match TRBD2. The V and J ends lost 6 bases and 6 bases, in that order; junction bases with no gene match: 6. The CDR3 has 13 residues. Germline V gene sequence: CDR1 SGHRS, CDR2 YFSETQ. This CDR3 reads CASTRPSGNEQFF. The DNA for the CDR3 is TGCGCCAGCACCAGGCCTAGCGGCAATGAGCAGTTCTTC. The full variable domain, rest sourced from reference TRBV5-1 and TRBJ2-1, is KAGVTQTPRYLIKTRGQQVTLSCSPISGHRSVSWYQQTPGQGLQFLFEYFSETQRNKGNFPGRFSGRQFSNSRSEMNVSTLELGDSALYLCASTRPSGNEQFFGPGTRLTVL.

V gene TRBV11-2 combines with J gene TRBJ2-3, with TRBD2 identical over 7 bases. V was pared by 0 bases and J by 1 base, with 7 bases of the junction left unmatched. Looked up from germline, CDR1 is SGHAT and CDR2 is FQNNGV. The CDR3 has 17 amino acids. CDR3 sequence (DNA): TGTGCCAGCAGCTTAGAAGCTGGGCTAGCGGGCACAGATACGCAGTATTTT. This sequence encodes CASSLEAGLAGTDTQYF.

The chain is built from TRBV6-5 and TRBJ2-7; possible D gene TRBD2, 7 bases. Trimming removed 5 bases from V and 2 bases from J, with 13 bases in between. CDR1 and CDR2 from the germline V gene are MNHEY and SVGAGI. The CDR3 runs 14 residues. CDR3 nucleotide sequence: TGTGCCAGCAGTAGAGCGGGACAAACCTACGAGCAGTACTTC. As protein: CASSRAGQTYEQYF.

This clone was detected a few times. The chain employs TRBV9 and TRBJ1-2; 8 bases match TRBD1. The V and J ends lost 4 bases and 8 bases, in that order; junction bases with no gene match: 10. Germline V gene lookup returns CDR1 SGDLS and CDR2 YYNGEE. The CDR3 has 14 amino acids. CDR3 sequence: CASSSLTGEGGYTF. The CDR3 DNA reads TGTGCCAGCAGCTCCCTGACAGGGGAAGGCGGCTACACCTTC. Using reference TRBV9 and TRBJ1-2 for the parts outside the CDR3, the full variable domain is DSGVTQTPKHLITATGQRVTLRCSPRSGDLSVYWYQQSLDQGLQFLIQYYNGEERAKGNILERFSAQQFPDLHSELNLSSLELGDSALYFCASSSLTGEGGYTFGSGTRLTVV.

V gene TRBV30 combines with J gene TRBJ1-4; possible D gene TRBD1, 6 bases. The CDR3 length is 13 residues. Trimming shortened V by 2 bases and J by 5 bases, and 9 bases separated the two germline ends. Germline V gene data show CDR1 as GTSNPN and CDR2 as SVGIG (reference sequence). The CDR3 nucleotides are TGTGCCTGGAGTCAGGGGCCCAATGAAAAACTGTTTTTT. Residues: CAWSQGPNEKLFF.

This clone has just a few counts. The chain joins TRBV5-1 to TRBJ2-3; D gene unclear. This CDR3 is 14 amino acids long. The germline V gene has CDR1 SGHRS and CDR2 YFSETQ. V was clipped by 2 bases and J by 0 bases, with 7 bases between them. The CDR3 DNA is TGCGCCAGCAGCTTTACGGCTAGCACAGATACGCAGTATTTT. This codes for CASSFTASTDTQYF.

This chain links TRBV11-2 with TRBJ2-6, with no clear D. Germline V gives CDR1 SGHAT, CDR2 FQNNGV. The CDR3 has 15 amino acids. Trimming cost V 3 bases and J 2 bases, with 8 bases left between them. The CDR3 region is CASSFGLPGANVLTF. CDR3 bases: TGTGCCAGCAGCTTTGGGCTTCCTGGGGCCAACGTCCTGACTTTC.

The chain uses TRBV5-4 and TRBJ2-5, with no clear D. Trimming took off 4 bases at V and 5 bases at J, with 6 bases between the two ends. The CDR3 covers 11 residues. CDR1 is SGHNT, CDR2 YYREEE, per germline (reference sequence). CDR3 nucleotide sequence: TGTGCCAGCAGCGGAGTTGAGACCCAGTACTTC. This sequence encodes CASSGVETQYF.

The chain uses TRBV28 and TRBJ2-7, with 11 bases aligning to TRBD2. This CDR3 is 14 amino acids long. V shed 6 bases, J shed 4 bases, and the junction held 5 bases outside the gene matches. Per the germline V gene, CDR1 is MDHEN and CDR2 is SYDVKM. The CDR3: CASRGLAETYEQYF. Here the CDR3 DNA reads TGTGCCAGCAGGGGACTAGCGGAGACATACGAGCAGTACTTC. The whole variable domain, filled in from reference TRBV28 and TRBJ2-7, reads DVKVTQSSRYLVKRTGEKVFLECVQDMDHENMFWYRQDPGLGLRLIYFSYDVKMKEKGDIPEGYSVSREKKERFSLILESASTNQTSMYLCASRGLAETYEQYFGPGTRLTVT.

This chain joins TRBV28 and TRBJ2-7; possibly TRBD2 for D (6 bases). The CDR3 spans 15 residues. The V and J ends lost 6 bases and 0 bases respectively, with 15 bases between them. The germline CDR1 and CDR2 sequences are MDHEN and SYDVKM. The CDR3 nucleotides are TGTGCCAGCAGCCTCCTTAGCGGAACCTCCTACGAGCAGTACTTC. Translating it yields CASSLLSGTSYEQYF.